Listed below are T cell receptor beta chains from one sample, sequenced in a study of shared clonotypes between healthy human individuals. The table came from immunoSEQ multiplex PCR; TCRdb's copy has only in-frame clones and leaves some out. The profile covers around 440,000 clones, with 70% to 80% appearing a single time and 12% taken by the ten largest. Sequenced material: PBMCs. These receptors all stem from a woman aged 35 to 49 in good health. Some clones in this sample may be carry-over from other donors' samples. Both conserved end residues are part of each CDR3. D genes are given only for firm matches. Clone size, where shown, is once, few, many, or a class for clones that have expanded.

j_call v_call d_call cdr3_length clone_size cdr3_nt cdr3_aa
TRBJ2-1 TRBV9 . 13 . TGTGCCAGCAGCGTAGCTGTGGGGAGTGAGCAGTTCTTC CASSVAVGSEQFF
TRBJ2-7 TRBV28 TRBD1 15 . TGTGCCAGCAGGGTTAGCGGGACAGGGGCCTACGAGCAGTACTTC CASRVSGTGAYEQYF
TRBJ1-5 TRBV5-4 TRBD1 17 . TGTGCCAGCAGCTCCGGGACAGGGGGCATAGGGAATCAGCCCCAGCATTTT CASSSGTGGIGNQPQHF
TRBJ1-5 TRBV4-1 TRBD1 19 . TGCGCCAGCAGCCACCAACTATCGGGCGGGACAGGAGAAGGTCAGCCCCAGCATTTT CASSHQLSGGTGEGQPQHF
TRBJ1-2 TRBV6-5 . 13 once TGTGCCAGCAGTCCGGTGGCTAACTATGGCTACACCTTC CASSPVANYGYTF
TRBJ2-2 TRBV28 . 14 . TGTGCCAGCAGTCCCCAGGGCGGGACCGGGGAGCTGTTTTTT CASSPQGGTGELFF
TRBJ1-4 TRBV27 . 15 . TGTGCCAGCAGTTTACGACCCGTTGGTAATGAAAAACTGTTTTTT CASSLRPVGNEKLFF
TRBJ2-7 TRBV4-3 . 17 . TGCGCCAGCAGCCGGACTTGGGGAAGGGACATATCCTACGAGCAGTACTTC CASSRTWGRDISYEQYF
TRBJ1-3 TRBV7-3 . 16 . TGTGCCAGCAGCCCTAGCCCGCAGGATTCTGGAAACACCATATATTTT CASSPSPQDSGNTIYF
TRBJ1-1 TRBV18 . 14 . TGTGCCAGCTCACCACAAGTAGGTAACACTGAAGCTTTCTTT CASSPQVGNTEAFF
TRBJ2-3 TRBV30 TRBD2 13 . TGTGCCTGGAAGATAGCGGGAACAGATACGCAGTATTTT CAWKIAGTDTQYF
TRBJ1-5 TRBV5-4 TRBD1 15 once TGTGCCAGCAGCTTGGGGACAGGACACAATCAGCCCCAGCATTTT CASSLGTGHNQPQHF
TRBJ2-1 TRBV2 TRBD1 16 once TGTGCCAGCAGTCCTACGACAGGGGCGAGCGTCAATGAGCAGTTCTTC CASSPTTGASVNEQFF
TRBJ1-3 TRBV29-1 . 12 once TGCAGCGTGAAGGCTTCTGGAAACACCATATATTTT CSVKASGNTIYF
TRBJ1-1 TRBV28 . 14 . TGTGCCAGCAGTTTAGCACAGCAGAACACTGAAGCTTTCTTT CASSLAQQNTEAFF
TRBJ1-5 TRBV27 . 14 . TGTGCCAGCAGTTCATGGGGGCCCTCCGAGCCCCAGCATTTT CASSSWGPSEPQHF
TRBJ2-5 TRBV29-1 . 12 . TGCAGCGTTGATTTGGGTTTAGAGACCCAGTACTTC CSVDLGLETQYF
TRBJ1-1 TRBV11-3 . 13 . TGTGCCAGCAGCTACGACAGCGACACTGAAGCTTTCTTT CASSYDSDTEAFF
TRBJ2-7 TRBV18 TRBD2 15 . TGTGCCAGCTCACCACTGGCTAGCGGAGCCTACGAGCAGTACTTC CASSPLASGAYEQYF
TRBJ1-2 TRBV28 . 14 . TGTGCCAGCAGTTCGGGCACCACTAACTATGGCTACACCTTC CASSSGTTNYGYTF
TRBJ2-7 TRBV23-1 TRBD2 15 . TGCGCCAGCAGTCTAGACTCAGCGGGAGACTACGAGCAGTACTTC CASSLDSAGDYEQYF
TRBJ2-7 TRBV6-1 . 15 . TGTGCCAGCAGTCGGGGAGACGGCGAGACCTACGAGCAGTACTTC CASSRGDGETYEQYF
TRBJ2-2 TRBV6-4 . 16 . TGTGCCAGCACCGGGACGGTGAGTCAGTGCCCCGGGGAGCTGTTTTTT CASTGTVSQCPGELFF
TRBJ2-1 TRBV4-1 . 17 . TGCGCCAGCAGCCTACCAATAACGGGACCTAGCAGGCGGGAGCAGTTCTTC CASSLPITGPSRREQFF
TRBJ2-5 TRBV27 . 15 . TGTGCCAGCAGTTTTTCCTTGGGGAGGCAAGAGACCCAGTACTTC CASSFSLGRQETQYF
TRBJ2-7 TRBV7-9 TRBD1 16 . TGTGCCAGCAGCCCCGGGTCCGGGACAGTTTCCTACGAGCAGTACTTC CASSPGSGTVSYEQYF
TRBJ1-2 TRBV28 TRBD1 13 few TGTGCCAGCAGAGAGACAGGGGCCTATGGCTACACCTTC CASRETGAYGYTF
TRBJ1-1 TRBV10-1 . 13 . TGCGCCAGCAGCCCCGGACAGTTCTCTGAAGCTTTCTTT CASSPGQFSEAFF
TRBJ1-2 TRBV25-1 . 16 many TGTGCCAGCAGTGAATATCAGCAGGGCGGTGACTATGGCTACACCTTC CASSEYQQGGDYGYTF
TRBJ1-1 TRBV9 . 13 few TGTGCCAGCAGCGTCACGGTGAACACTGAAGCTTTCTTT CASSVTVNTEAFF
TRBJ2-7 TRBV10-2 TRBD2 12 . TGCGCCAGCAGCGGGGGGGGCTACGAGCAGTACTTC CASSGGGYEQYF
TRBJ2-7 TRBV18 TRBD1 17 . TGTGCCAGCTCACCACGGATAACGGGACAGGGGGTATACGAGCAGTACTTC CASSPRITGQGVYEQYF
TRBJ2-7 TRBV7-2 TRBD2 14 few TGTGCCAGCAGCTCTTCTAGCGGGACGAGCGAGCAGTACTTC CASSSSSGTSEQYF
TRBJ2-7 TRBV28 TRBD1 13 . TGTGCCAGCAGTGGGGACAGCACCTACGAGCAGTACTTC CASSGDSTYEQYF
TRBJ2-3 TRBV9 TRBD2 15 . TGTGCCAGCAGCGGGAGCGGGAGGGCCTCAGATACGCAGTATTTT CASSGSGRASDTQYF
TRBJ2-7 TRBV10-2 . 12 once TGCGCCAGCAGCAGGGAAACCTACGAGCAGTACTTC CASSRETYEQYF
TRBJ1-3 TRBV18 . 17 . TGTGCCAGCTCACCACCGGGGGCCGTCTCGTCTGGAAACACCATATATTTT CASSPPGAVSSGNTIYF
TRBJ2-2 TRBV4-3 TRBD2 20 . TGCGCCAGCAGCCAAGATCCGGGGCTAGCGGGAGGGGAGAACACCGGGGAGCTGTTTTTT CASSQDPGLAGGENTGELFF
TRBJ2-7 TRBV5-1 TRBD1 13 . TGCGCCAGCAGGAGGACAGGGGGTTACGAGCAGTACTTC CASRRTGGYEQYF
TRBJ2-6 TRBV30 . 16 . TGTGCCTGGAGTGACGACCAGCCCTCTGGGGCCAACGTCCTGACTTTC CAWSDDQPSGANVLTF
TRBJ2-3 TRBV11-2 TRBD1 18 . TGTGCCAGCAGCCTAGATGGGTCCGGGACAGCTCTAGCAGATACGCAGTATTTT CASSLDGSGTALADTQYF
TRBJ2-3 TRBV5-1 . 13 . TGCGCCAGCAGCTTGGTAGGCACAGATACGCAGTATTTT CASSLVGTDTQYF
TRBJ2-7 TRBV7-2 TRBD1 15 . TGTGCCAGCACCCCGGCAGGGACAGGGGGCTACGAGCAGTACTTC CASTPAGTGGYEQYF
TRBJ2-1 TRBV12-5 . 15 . TGTGCTAGTGGTTTGGTACAGGGGGGGTACAATGAGCAGTTCTTC CASGLVQGGYNEQFF
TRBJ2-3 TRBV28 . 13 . TGTGCCAGCAGGCCAACAGGGAGAGATACGCAGTATTTT CASRPTGRDTQYF
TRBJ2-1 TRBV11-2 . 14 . TGTGCCAGCAGCTCCCGGGCCCCCTACAATGAGCAGTTCTTC CASSSRAPYNEQFF
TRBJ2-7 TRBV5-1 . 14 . TGCGCCAGCAGCCCCTCCTCTTCCTACTACGAGCAGTACTTC CASSPSSSYYEQYF
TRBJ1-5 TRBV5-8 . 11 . TGTGCCAGCAGCTTGGGTCAGCCCCAGCATTTT CASSLGQPQHF
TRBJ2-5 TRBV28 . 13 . TGTGCCAGCAGGGGGGGTTGGGGAGAGACCCAGTACTTC CASRGGWGETQYF
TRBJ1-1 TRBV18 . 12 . TGTGCCAGCTCCGCAGGGGTTGGTGAAGCTTTCTTT CASSAGVGEAFF
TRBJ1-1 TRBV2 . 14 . TGTGCCAGCAGTTGGGGCCGGGGACACACTGAAGCTTTCTTT CASSWGRGHTEAFF
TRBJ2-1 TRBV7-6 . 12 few TGTGCCAGCAGCTTTGCACACAATGAGCAGTTCTTC CASSFAHNEQFF
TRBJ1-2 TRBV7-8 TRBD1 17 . TGTGCCAGCAGCCAGGAGCGGGACAGGGGGCGTAGCTATGGCTACACCTTC CASSQERDRGRSYGYTF
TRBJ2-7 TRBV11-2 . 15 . TGTGCCAGCAGCCTAGGACCTATGAGCTCCTACGAGCAGTACTTC CASSLGPMSSYEQYF